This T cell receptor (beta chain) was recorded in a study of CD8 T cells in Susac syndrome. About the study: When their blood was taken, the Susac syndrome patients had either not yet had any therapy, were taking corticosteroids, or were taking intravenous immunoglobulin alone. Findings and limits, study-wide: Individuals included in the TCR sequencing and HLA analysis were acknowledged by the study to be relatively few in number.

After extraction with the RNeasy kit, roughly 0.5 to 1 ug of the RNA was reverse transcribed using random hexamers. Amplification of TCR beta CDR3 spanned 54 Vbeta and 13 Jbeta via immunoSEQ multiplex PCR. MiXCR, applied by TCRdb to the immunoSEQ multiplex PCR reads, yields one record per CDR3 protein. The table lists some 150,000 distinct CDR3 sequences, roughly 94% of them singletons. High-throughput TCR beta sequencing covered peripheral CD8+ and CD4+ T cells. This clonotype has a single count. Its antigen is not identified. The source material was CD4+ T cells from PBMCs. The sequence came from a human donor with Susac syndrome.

CDR3 amino acids: CAWITSGKGGYTF. In DNA form, the CDR3 reads TGTGCCTGGATAACGTCCGGGAAAGGAGGCTACACCTTC. The rearrangement uses TRBV30 and TRBJ1-2; no reliable D call. V gave up 4 bases and J gave up 8 bases, with 17 bases separating them. CDR1 is GTSNPN, CDR2 SVGIG, per germline (reference sequence). The CDR3 loop spans 13 amino acids.